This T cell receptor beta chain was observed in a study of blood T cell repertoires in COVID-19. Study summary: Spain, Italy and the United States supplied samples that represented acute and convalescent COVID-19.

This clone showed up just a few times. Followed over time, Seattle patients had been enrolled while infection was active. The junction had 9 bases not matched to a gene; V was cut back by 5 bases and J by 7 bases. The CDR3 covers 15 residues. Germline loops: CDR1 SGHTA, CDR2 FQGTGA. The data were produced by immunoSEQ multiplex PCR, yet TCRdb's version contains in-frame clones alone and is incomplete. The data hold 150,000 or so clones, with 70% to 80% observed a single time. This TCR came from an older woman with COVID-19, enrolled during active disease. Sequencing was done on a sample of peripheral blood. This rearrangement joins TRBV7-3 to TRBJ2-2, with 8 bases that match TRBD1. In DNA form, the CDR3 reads TGTGCCAGCAGCCCCCTAGGACAGGGAATCGGGGAGCTGTTTTTT. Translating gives CASSPLGQGIGELFF.